This TCR beta chain was recovered during a study of cytomegalovirus exposure and HLA in healthy donors. Study results and caveats: In a later analysis, DRB1 alleles had the most associated TCRs; HLA-C alleles the fewest. Later work showed greater clonal expansion in HLA-associated TCR beta chains than in equally common others.

Donors were ostensibly healthy at sampling, although undocumented immune exposures were probable. Comment on this clone: Its matching antigen is unknown.

This PCR relied on a set of 60 Vbeta primers and 13 Jbeta primers. Sequenced by immunoSEQ multiplex PCR; TCRdb stores in-frame clones only, minus some. The data show some 150,000 clones, 60% to 80% seen once. The sequence was obtained from a woman in her thirties in good health and CMV-seronegative. The sample consisted of PBMCs.

The CDR3 DNA follows: TGTGCCAGCAGCGTCGGGACTGGTCACTCTGGAAACACCATATATTTT. Translating it yields CASSVGTGHSGNTIYF. V and J are TRBV9 and TRBJ1-3; TRBD1 might be the D (5 bases). In germline, CDR1 is SGDLS, CDR2 YYNGEE. V was clipped by 2 bases and J by 0 bases, with 12 bases between them. This CDR3 has 16 amino acids.